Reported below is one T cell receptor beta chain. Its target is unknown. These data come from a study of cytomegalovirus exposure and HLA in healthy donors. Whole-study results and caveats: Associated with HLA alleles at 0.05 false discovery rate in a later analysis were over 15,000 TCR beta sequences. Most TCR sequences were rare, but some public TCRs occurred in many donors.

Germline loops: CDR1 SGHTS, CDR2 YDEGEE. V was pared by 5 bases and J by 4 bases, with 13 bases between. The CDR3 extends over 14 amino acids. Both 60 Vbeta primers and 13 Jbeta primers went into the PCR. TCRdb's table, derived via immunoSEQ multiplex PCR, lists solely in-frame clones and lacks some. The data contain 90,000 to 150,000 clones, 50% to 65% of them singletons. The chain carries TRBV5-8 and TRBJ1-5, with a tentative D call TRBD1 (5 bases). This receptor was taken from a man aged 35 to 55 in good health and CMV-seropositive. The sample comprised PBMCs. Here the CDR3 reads CASSLPQGNQPQHF. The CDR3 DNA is TGTGCCAGCAGTTTGCCTCAGGGTAATCAGCCCCAGCATTTT.